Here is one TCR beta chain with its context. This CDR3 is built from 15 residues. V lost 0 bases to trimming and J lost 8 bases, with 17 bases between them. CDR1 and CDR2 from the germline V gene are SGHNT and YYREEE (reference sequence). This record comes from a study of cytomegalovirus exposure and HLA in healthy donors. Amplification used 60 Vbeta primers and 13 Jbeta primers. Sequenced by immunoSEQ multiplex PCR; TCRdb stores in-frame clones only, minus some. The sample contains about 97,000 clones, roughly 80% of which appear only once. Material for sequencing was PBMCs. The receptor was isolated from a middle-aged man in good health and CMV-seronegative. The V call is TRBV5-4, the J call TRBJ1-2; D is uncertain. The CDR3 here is CASSLGAGPLGGYTF. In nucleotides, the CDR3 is TGTGCCAGCAGCTTGGGGGCAGGTCCACTGGGCGGCTACACCTTC. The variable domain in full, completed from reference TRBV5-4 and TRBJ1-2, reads ETGVTQSPTHLIKTRGQQVTLRCSSQSGHNTVSWYQQALGQGPQFIFQYYREEENGRGNFPPRFSGLQFPNYSSELNVNALELDDSALYLCASSLGAGPLGGYTFGSGTRLTVV.